This TCR beta chain was identified in a study of T cell responses to AZD1222 COVID-19 vaccine (dated by TCRdb to the early 2020s). With respect to the entire study: TCR sequencing covered fewer than 250 trial participants: 200 to 210 given two doses of AZD1222 and approximately 26 given two doses of MenACWY control vaccine. Enrollment into the trials was organized by age into subgroups of 18-55, 56-69 and 70-plus years, and those subgroups contained about 160, 30 and 59 TCR-sequenced participants, respectively.

Study-wide conclusions, independent of this receptor: In the small 56-69-year group, the increase in depth fell short of significance, most likely because of low power. Vaccine-associated CD4 TCRs spanned the whole spike protein, with dominant responses in regions 160-218 and 743-854. After two AZD1222 doses, spike-specific TCR breadth and depth were significantly higher than at day 0 and than in MenACWY recipients. Participants were mostly white British, with more females than males. The authors suggested clonal diversity may have been underestimated. Only 5 to 7 AZD1222 recipients were SARS-CoV-2 seropositive at baseline, limiting conclusions about previously exposed vaccinees. Reportedly, close to half of the unique spike-specific TCRs recognized epitopes lying outside the regions that are mutated in the B.1.351 and B.1.1.7 variants. Because no day 14 peak-response samples were available, the repertoires could be characterized only after the peak T cell response.

With respect to this clone: Its cognate antigen has yet to be identified. Base qualities are missing; no much larger clone stands one base away.

The time point tag for this specimen amounts to: about 28 days (+/-7) after the second vaccine dose. AZD1222 recipients given second doses at about 4 weeks or at about 12 weeks were pooled, since spike-specific TCR depth and breadth were not found to differ between the two schedules. Vaccinee samples came from UK trials COV001 and COV002, including a single-blind randomized controlled phase 2/3 trial of AZD1222 (ChAdOx1 nCoV-19) in healthy adults. Trial participant PBMC samples were collected at day 0 and day 28 after the second dose for TCRbeta chain sequencing. CDR3 length: 14 amino acids, cysteine to phenylalanine. CDR3 DNA is the only sequence kept; it has 42 bases, read in frame from the first base. The germline V gene (reference sequence) supplies CDR1 GTSNPN and CDR2 SVGIG. Trimming at the junction amounts to 5 bases on V and 0 bases on J, and the germline ends lie 13 bases apart. The CDR3 regions of human TCRbeta chains were analyzed by immunosequencing. In the original analysis: Repertoire TCRs were checked for matches against a reference library of SARS-CoV-2-specific TCRs that had been generated using the MIRA antigen-specificity platform. Breadth meant the fraction of unique TCRs that were SARS-CoV-2-associated, whereas depth meant the fraction of total T cells that were SARS-CoV-2-associated. Using the MIRA data, each spike-specific TCR was mapped to the spike region that the TCR reacts to and placed in a CD4 or CD8 class. Log10-transformed breadth and depth values were compared by one-way ANOVA with Sidak's multiple comparisons tests. TCRdb took this table from immuneACCESS and kept in-frame rearrangements with V and J called. Such tables lack part of the clones; where checked against another copy, unresolved V genes explain under half of the gap, and the rest is unexplained. For V, J and clone size, that table is used; D and trimming come from the DNA. Counted in this sample were over 75,000 clones; 70% to 90% of them appeared once. The top ten clones comprise 11% of the sample.

Recombination connected TRBV30 to TRBJ1-1; TRBD1 is a weak D gene call, 5 bases matching. The TCR originated in an adult who received the AZD1222 COVID-19 vaccine. The starting material was peripheral blood, obtained 28 days after the second AZD1222 dose. CDR3 loop: CAWSQGIMNTEAFF. At the DNA level, the sequence is TGTGCCTGGTCTCAGGGAATCATGAACACTGAAGCTTTCTTT.